This paragraph reports one TCR beta chain. A split of CD4+ cells into CD45RA+ naive and CD45RA-negative memory subsets was performed. The V gene's germline CDR1 is SGHRS and CDR2 YFSETQ. The junction had 5 bases not matched to a gene; V was cut back by 6 bases and J by 6 bases. This CDR3 has 13 amino acids. This specimen comes from a study of shared clonotypes between healthy human individuals. Assay execution took place at the deep level. For each subset, genomic DNA was distributed in equal portions over several immunoSEQ plates. Profiling relied on immunoSEQ multiplex PCR, and the TCRdb table lists in-frame clones only, not all of them. The sample comprises about 2.3 million clones, 85% to 95% of which are singletons, and more than 0.35% rests with the top ten.

The material sequenced was naive CD4+ T cells from PBMCs. Subset in this sample: CD45RA+ positively selected. The TCR originated in a man between 18 and 35 years old in good health. Some clones in this sample may be carry-over from other donors' samples. J is TRBJ2-2 and V is TRBV5-1, with 7 bases aligning to TRBD1. The CDR3 region is CASNRGGAGELFF. CDR3 DNA: TGCGCCAGCAACAGGGGCGGCGCCGGGGAGCTGTTTTTT.